This T cell receptor (beta chain) was retrieved from a study of response to subunit inactivated influenza vaccine. Study conclusions and caveats: T cells newly recruited by each seasonal influenza vaccination are few, the authors suggested.

V was trimmed by 5 bases and J by 0 bases, leaving 10 bases between them. Germline CDR1 is MNHEY and CDR2 is SVGEGT. There are 14 residues in the CDR3. Worth noting for this clonotype: Its antigen remains unidentified.

TCRdb passed the RT-PCR reads through MiXCR, listing each CDR3 protein once. Of 430,000 or so distinct CDR3 sequences listed, 9.5% to 13% are singletons. This chain joins TRBV6-2 or TRBV6-3 and TRBJ1-2; D might be TRBD1 (6 bases). This sample comprised PBMCs from blood, obtained 45 days after vaccination. The sequence came from a man between 45 and 60 years old who received an inactivated influenza vaccine. CDR3 nucleotides: TGTGCCAGCAGTGGGACACCTACTAACTATGGCTACACCTTC. It is translated as CASSGTPTNYGYTF.